The 16 T cell receptor beta chains below were found in one sample sequenced in a study of T cell changes during pregnancy in multiple sclerosis. Only in-frame clones appear in the TCRdb table, and some are missing; sequencing was by immunoSEQ multiplex PCR. The sample lists approximately 74,000 clones, 85% to 95% occurring once. This material consisted of peripheral blood, taken before pregnancy. Every receptor here comes from a female donor with multiple sclerosis, enrolled in a pregnancy study.

The genes are TRBV19 and TRBJ2-5, with 7 bases identical to TRBD1. The V gene's germline CDR1 is LNHDA and CDR2 SQIVND (reference sequence). CDR3 length equals 15 residues. J was trimmed by 2 bases and V by 2 bases; bases with no gene match: 5. The CDR3 bases are TGTGCCAGTAGTATAAACCCGGGACAGCAAGAGACCCAGTACTTC. It translates to CASSINPGQQETQYF. The variable domain in full, with the rest retrieved from reference TRBV19 and TRBJ2-5, is DGGITQSPKYLFRKEGQNVTLSCEQNLNHDAMYWYRQDPGQGLRLIYYSQIVNDFQKGDIAEGYSVSREKKESFPLTVTSAQKNPTAFYLCASSINPGQQETQYFGPGTRLLVL.

This chain uses TRBV18 with TRBJ2-3, with a tentative D call TRBD1 (6 bases). The CDR3 runs to 16 residues. Germline loops: CDR1 KGHSH, CDR2 LQKENI. The V end was cut by 5 bases, the J end by 2 bases, with 17 bases between. The DNA for the CDR3 is TGTGCCAGCTCATCGTCAGGGGAAGCTTACACAGATACGCAGTATTTT. Its translation: CASSSSGEAYTDTQYF. Full variable domain (remainder filled in from reference TRBV18 and TRBJ2-3): NAGVMQNPRHLVRRRGQEARLRCSPMKGHSHVYWYRQLPEEGLKFMVYLQKENIIDESGMPKERFSAEFPKEGPSILRIQQVVRGDSAAYFCASSSSGEAYTDTQYFGPGTRLTVL.

CDR3 region: CASSNSGTANEQYF. As DNA, the CDR3 is TGTGCCAGCAGCAATTCCGGGACAGCCAACGAGCAGTACTTC. The chain joins TRBV7-2 to TRBJ2-7, with 7 bases fitting TRBD1. V lost 5 bases and J lost 5; bases outside the gene matches: 9. The CDR3 has 14 amino acids. From germline, CDR1 is SGHTA and CDR2 FQGNSA.

The chain recombines TRBV11-3 with TRBJ1-1; D gene ambiguous. The CDR3 spans 13 residues. The V gene's germline CDR1 is SGHNT and CDR2 YENEEA. Trimming removed 5 bases at V and 0 bases at J, with 7 bases between. CDR3 protein: CASSVPMNTEAFF. The CDR3 DNA is TGTGCCAGCAGCGTTCCAATGAACACTGAAGCTTTCTTT.

V is TRBV7-9 and J is TRBJ2-7; tentatively, D is TRBD1 (5 bases). The germline V gene encodes CDR1 SEHNR and CDR2 FQNEAQ (reference sequence). V was cut by 5 bases and J by 6 bases, with 14 bases left in between. The CDR3 contains 13 residues. The CDR3 here is CASSAQERLEQYF. CDR3 in DNA: TGTGCCAGCAGCGCACAGGAACGGCTCGAGCAGTACTTC.

The chain combines TRBV7-9 with TRBJ2-7; TRBD1 aligns across 9 bases. CDR1 is SEHNR, CDR2 FQNEAQ, per germline (reference sequence). There are 17 residues in the CDR3. Trimming at V came to 5 bases and at J to 5 bases, leaving 16 bases not matched to a gene. The CDR3 region has the DNA TGTGCCAGCAGCCCGACCTCTGCCGGGACAGGGCACCACGAGCAGTACTTC. Amino acids: CASSPTSAGTGHHEQYF.

The chain joins TRBV19 to TRBJ1-5; the D gene is possibly TRBD1 (5 bases). V lost 1 base, J lost 6 bases, and 13 bases lay in between. The CDR3 covers 15 residues. CDR1 LNHDA and CDR2 SQIVND come from the germline V gene (reference sequence). CDR3 nucleotides: TGTGCCAGTAGTATAGGGGGCGGGGGTCGTCAGCCCCAGCATTTT. Translated, it gives CASSIGGGGRQPQHF. Filled out from reference TRBV19 and TRBJ1-5, the complete variable domain reads DGGITQSPKYLFRKEGQNVTLSCEQNLNHDAMYWYRQDPGQGLRLIYYSQIVNDFQKGDIAEGYSVSREKKESFPLTVTSAQKNPTAFYLCASSIGGGGRQPQHFGDGTRLSIL.

The chain employs TRBV5-1 and TRBJ2-5, with 14 bases lining up with TRBD2. CDR1 SGHRS and CDR2 YFSETQ come from the germline V gene. CDR3 length: 19 residues. After removal of 4 bases from V and 5 bases from J, the junction contained 16 bases not matched to a gene. CDR3 sequence (DNA): TGCGCCAGCAGCCCCCATACGGGACTAGCGGGAGTAGAGTTGGAGACCCAGTACTTC. The encoded protein is CASSPHTGLAGVELETQYF.

The chain has TRBV11-2 and TRBJ1-4; 9 bases align to TRBD1. With 5 bases clipped from V and 8 bases from J, the junction kept 9 bases outside the gene matches. The germline V gene has CDR1 SGHAT and CDR2 FQNNGV. The CDR3 runs to 15 residues. The CDR3 bases are TGTGCCAGCAGCGACGGACAGGGGAAGTGGGAAAAACTGTTTTTT. Amino acid sequence: CASSDGQGKWEKLFF.

The chain employs TRBV25-1 and TRBJ2-5; possibly TRBD2 for D (5 bases). Germline V gene data show CDR1 as MGHDK and CDR2 as SYGVNS. V dropped 6 bases and J dropped 7 bases, with 12 bases sitting between them. The length of the CDR3 is 12 residues. The chain's CDR3 is CASRDSRGTQYF. As DNA, the CDR3 is TGTGCCAGCAGAGATAGCCGGGGGACCCAGTACTTC.

This chain connects TRBV14 to TRBJ2-2; a possible D gene is TRBD1 (6 bases). CDR3 length equals 15 residues. Deletions cut 1 base from V and 3 bases from J, with 9 bases between. From germline, CDR1 is SGHDN and CDR2 FVKESK. CDR3: CASSQAGTYTGELFF. In DNA, the CDR3 is TGTGCCAGCAGCCAAGCCGGGACATACACCGGGGAGCTGTTTTTT.

The rearrangement joins TRBV29-1 to TRBJ1-1, with 8 bases fitting TRBD1. Germline V gene lookup returns CDR1 SQVTM and CDR2 ANQGSEA. CDR3 length equals 15 residues. Losses at the gene ends were 3 bases for V and 0 bases for J; bases not matched to a gene: 6. For the CDR3, the DNA is TGCAGCGTTGATATTGGACAGGGCTTGAACACTGAAGCTTTCTTT. It is translated as CSVDIGQGLNTEAFF.

This clone showed up just a few times. The gene calls are TRBV6-4 and TRBJ2-3; D is unresolved. The germline V gene has CDR1 MRHNA and CDR2 SNTAGT. Trimming took 4 bases from V and 2 from J, leaving 10 bases between them. The CDR3 length is 14 residues. In DNA, the CDR3 is TGTGCCAGCAGTGGAGGCCGAGACACAGATACGCAGTATTTT. This encodes CASSGGRDTDTQYF.

The rearrangement joins TRBV6-5 to TRBJ2-3; 7 positions match TRBD2. J lost 3 bases, V lost 7 bases, and 7 bases had no gene match. Germline assignment: CDR1 MNHEY and CDR2 SVGAGI. The CDR3 extends over 14 amino acids. The DNA for the CDR3 is TGTGCCAGCATGGCCTGGGGGGGTACAGATACGCAGTATTTT. This codes for CASMAWGGTDTQYF.

The chain uses TRBV13 and TRBJ2-3; 7 bases are a match to TRBD1. This CDR3 has 14 amino acids. The V gene's germline CDR1 is PRHDT and CDR2 FYEKMQ (reference sequence). V gave up 3 bases and J gave up 1 base; unmatched junction bases: 1. This CDR3 reads CASSFQGGTDTQYF. The CDR3 bases are TGTGCCAGCAGCTTCCAGGGGGGCACAGATACGCAGTATTTT.

The rearrangement links TRBV18 to TRBJ2-1; a possible D gene is TRBD2 (6 bases). This CDR3 contains 15 residues. CDR1 and CDR2 from the germline V gene are KGHSH and LQKENI. V was cut by 0 bases and J by 5 bases, with 11 bases left in between. This CDR3 is CASSPPGGPHNEQFF. Written as DNA, the CDR3 is TGTGCCAGCTCACCACCGGGAGGACCTCACAATGAGCAGTTCTTC.